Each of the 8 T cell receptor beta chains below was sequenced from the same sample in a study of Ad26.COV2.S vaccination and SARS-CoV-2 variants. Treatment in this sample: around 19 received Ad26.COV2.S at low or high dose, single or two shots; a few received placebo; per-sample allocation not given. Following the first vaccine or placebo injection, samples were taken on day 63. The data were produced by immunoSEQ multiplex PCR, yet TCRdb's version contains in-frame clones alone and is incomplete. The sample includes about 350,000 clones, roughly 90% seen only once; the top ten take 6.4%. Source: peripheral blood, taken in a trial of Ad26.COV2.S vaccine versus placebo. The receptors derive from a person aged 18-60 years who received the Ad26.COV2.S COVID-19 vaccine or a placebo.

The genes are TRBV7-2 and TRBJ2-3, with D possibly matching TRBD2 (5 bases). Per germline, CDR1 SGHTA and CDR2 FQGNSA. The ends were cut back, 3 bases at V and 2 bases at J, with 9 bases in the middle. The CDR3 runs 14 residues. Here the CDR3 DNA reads TGTGCCAGCAGCTTGTCCGGGGACACAGATACGCAGTATTTT. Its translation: CASSLSGDTDTQYF.

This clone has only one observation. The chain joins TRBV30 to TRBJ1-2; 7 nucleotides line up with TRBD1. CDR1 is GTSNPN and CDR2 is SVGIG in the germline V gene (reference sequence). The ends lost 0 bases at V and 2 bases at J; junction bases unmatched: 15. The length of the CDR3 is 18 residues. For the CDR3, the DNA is TGTGCCTGGAGTGTACTTAAAGACAGGGCAAACAGAAACTATGGCTACACCTTC. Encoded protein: CAWSVLKDRANRNYGYTF.

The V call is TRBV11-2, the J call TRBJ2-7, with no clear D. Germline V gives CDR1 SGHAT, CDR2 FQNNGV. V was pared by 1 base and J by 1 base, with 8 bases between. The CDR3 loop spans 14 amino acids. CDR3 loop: CASSLGLASYEQYF. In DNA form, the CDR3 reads TGTGCCAGCAGCTTAGGACTGGCGTCCTACGAGCAGTACTTC.

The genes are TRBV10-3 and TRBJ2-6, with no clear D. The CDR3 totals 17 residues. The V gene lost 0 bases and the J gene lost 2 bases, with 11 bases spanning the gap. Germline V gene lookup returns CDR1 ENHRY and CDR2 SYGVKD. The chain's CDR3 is CAISESSRLPGANVLTF. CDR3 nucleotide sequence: TGTGCCATCAGTGAGTCGAGCCGGTTACCTGGGGCCAACGTCCTGACTTTC.

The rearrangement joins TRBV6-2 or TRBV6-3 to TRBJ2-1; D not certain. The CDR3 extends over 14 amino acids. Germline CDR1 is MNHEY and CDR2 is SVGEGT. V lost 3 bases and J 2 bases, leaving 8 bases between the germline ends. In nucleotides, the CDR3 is TGTGCCAGCAGTTATGATCCCGCCTACAATGAGCAGTTCTTC. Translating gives CASSYDPAYNEQFF.

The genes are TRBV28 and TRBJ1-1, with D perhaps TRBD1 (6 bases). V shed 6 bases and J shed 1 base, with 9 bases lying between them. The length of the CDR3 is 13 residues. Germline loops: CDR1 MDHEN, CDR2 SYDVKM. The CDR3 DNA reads TGTGCCAGCAGACGGACAGCGAACACTGAAGCTTTCTTT. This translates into CASRRTANTEAFF.

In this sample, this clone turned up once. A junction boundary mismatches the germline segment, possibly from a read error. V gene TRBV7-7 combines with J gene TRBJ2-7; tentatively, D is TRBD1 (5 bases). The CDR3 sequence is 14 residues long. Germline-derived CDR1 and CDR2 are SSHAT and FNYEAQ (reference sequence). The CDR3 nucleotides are TGTGCTAGCAGCCGTCAGAGAGACAGCTACGAGCAGTACTTC. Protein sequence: CASSRQRDSYEQYF.

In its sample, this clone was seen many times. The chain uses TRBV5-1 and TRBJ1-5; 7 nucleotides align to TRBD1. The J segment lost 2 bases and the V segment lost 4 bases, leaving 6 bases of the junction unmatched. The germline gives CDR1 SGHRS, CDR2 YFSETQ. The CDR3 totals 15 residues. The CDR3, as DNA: TGCGCCAGCAGCCCCAGGGGGGGAGGCAATCAGCCCCAGCATTTT. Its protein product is CASSPRGGGNQPQHF.